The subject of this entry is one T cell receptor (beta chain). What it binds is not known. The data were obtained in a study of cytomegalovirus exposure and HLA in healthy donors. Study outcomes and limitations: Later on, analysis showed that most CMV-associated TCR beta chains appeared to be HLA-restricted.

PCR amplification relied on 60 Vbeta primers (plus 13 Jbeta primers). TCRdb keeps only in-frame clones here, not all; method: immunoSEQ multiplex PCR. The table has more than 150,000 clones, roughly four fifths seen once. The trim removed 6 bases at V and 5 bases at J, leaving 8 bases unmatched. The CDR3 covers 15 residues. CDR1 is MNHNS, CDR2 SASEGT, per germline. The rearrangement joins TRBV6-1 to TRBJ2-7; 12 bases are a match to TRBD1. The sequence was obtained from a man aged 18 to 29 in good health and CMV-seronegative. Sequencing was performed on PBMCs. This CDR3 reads CASSEKGTGGNEQYF. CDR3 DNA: TGTGCCAGCAGCGAAAAGGGGACAGGGGGCAACGAGCAGTACTTC.